A selection of T cell receptor beta chains follows, all from one sample in a study of T cells after posttransplantation cyclophosphamide. This table comes from immunoSEQ multiplex PCR, and its TCRdb copy is limited to in-frame clones, with some not included. The sample yields fewer than 55,000 clones, 85% to 95% seen once. The sample consisted of PBMCs. The receptors were gathered from a woman in her 30s in good health and a related stem cell transplant donor. CDR3s include the opening cysteine and the closing phenylalanine or tryptophan. The order of the fields is CDR3 protein, CDR3 DNA, J gene, V gene, clone size, D gene. D genes are given only for firm matches. Size tells how often a clone was seen (once, few, many) or the class of an expanded clone, and some rows leave it out.

CDR3aa: CASSPPDRGYGYTF
CDR3nt: TGCGCCAGCAGCCCACCCGACAGGGGCTATGGCTACACCTTC
j_gene: TRBJ1-2
v_gene: TRBV5-1
abundance: -
d_gene: TRBD1

CDR3aa: CASGTDRGFGYTF
CDR3nt: TGCGCCAGCGGCACGGACAGGGGGTTCGGCTACACCTTC
j_gene: TRBJ1-2
v_gene: TRBV5-1
abundance: -
d_gene: TRBD1

CDR3aa: CASSLGTVGGNEQFF
CDR3nt: TGTGCCAGCAGCTTAGGGACTGTAGGGGGCAATGAGCAGTTCTTC
j_gene: TRBJ2-1
v_gene: TRBV11-2
abundance: -
d_gene: -

CDR3aa: CASTSGNTEAFF
CDR3nt: TGTGCCAGCACTTCGGGAAACACTGAAGCTTTCTTT
j_gene: TRBJ1-1
v_gene: TRBV2
abundance: -
d_gene: -

CDR3aa: CAGSQGLAEMVDTQYF
CDR3nt: TGTGCCGGCAGCCAGGGACTAGCGGAGATGGTAGATACGCAGTATTTT
j_gene: TRBJ2-3
v_gene: TRBV2
abundance: -
d_gene: TRBD2

CDR3aa: CATTGSGGNQPQHF
CDR3nt: TGTGCCACAACGGGCAGCGGAGGCAATCAGCCCCAGCATTTT
j_gene: TRBJ1-5
v_gene: TRBV19
abundance: -
d_gene: -

CDR3aa: CASSPLAGGDQETQYF
CDR3nt: TGTGCCAGCAGCCCCTTAGCGGGGGGGGATCAAGAGACCCAGTACTTC
j_gene: TRBJ2-5
v_gene: TRBV5-4
abundance: -
d_gene: TRBD2

CDR3aa: CASSQVPKGQYNEQFF
CDR3nt: TGTGCCAGCAGCCAAGTTCCTAAGGGACAATACAATGAGCAGTTCTTC
j_gene: TRBJ2-1
v_gene: TRBV4-2
abundance: -
d_gene: -

CDR3aa: CAWSDRATNTDTQYF
CDR3nt: TGTGCCTGGAGTGACAGGGCGACTAACACAGATACGCAGTATTTT
j_gene: TRBJ2-3
v_gene: TRBV30
abundance: -
d_gene: -

CDR3aa: CASSARHNTEAFF
CDR3nt: TGTGCCAGCAGTGCACGACATAACACTGAAGCTTTCTTT
j_gene: TRBJ1-1
v_gene: TRBV27
abundance: -
d_gene: -

CDR3aa: CASSSLAGDYNEQFF
CDR3nt: TGTGCCAGCAGCTCCCTGGCGGGGGATTACAATGAGCAGTTCTTC
j_gene: TRBJ2-1
v_gene: TRBV7-9
abundance: -
d_gene: TRBD2

CDR3aa: CASSALGTGGFTEAFF
CDR3nt: TGTGCCAGCAGCGCCCTCGGGACAGGGGGTTTTACTGAAGCTTTCTTT
j_gene: TRBJ1-1
v_gene: TRBV5-4
abundance: -
d_gene: TRBD1

CDR3aa: CASSPGGAHNQPQHF
CDR3nt: TGTGCCAGCAGCCCGGGCGGGGCCCACAATCAGCCCCAGCATTTT
j_gene: TRBJ1-5
v_gene: TRBV14
abundance: -
d_gene: -

CDR3aa: CASSLDDRDSNQPQHF
CDR3nt: TGTGCCAGCAGCTTAGACGACAGGGATAGCAATCAGCCCCAGCATTTT
j_gene: TRBJ1-5
v_gene: TRBV7-2
abundance: -
d_gene: TRBD1

CDR3aa: CASSPGPPGNIQYF
CDR3nt: TGTGCCAGCAGCCCCGGTCCCCCAGGAAACATTCAGTACTTC
j_gene: TRBJ2-4
v_gene: TRBV9
abundance: -
d_gene: -

CDR3aa: CASSKGVWTEAFF
CDR3nt: TGTGCCAGCAGTAAGGGGGTGTGGACTGAAGCTTTCTTT
j_gene: TRBJ1-1
v_gene: TRBV6-5
abundance: -
d_gene: -

CDR3aa: CASSQETGGHEQYF
CDR3nt: TGCGCCAGCAGCCAAGAGACAGGGGGCCACGAGCAGTACTTC
j_gene: TRBJ2-7
v_gene: TRBV4-3
abundance: -
d_gene: TRBD1

CDR3aa: CATSRDRGPDTQYF
CDR3nt: TGTGCCACCAGCAGAGATAGGGGGCCAGATACGCAGTATTTT
j_gene: TRBJ2-3
v_gene: TRBV15
abundance: once
d_gene: TRBD1

CDR3aa: CSAGTDYGYTF
CDR3nt: TGCAGCGCCGGGACAGACTATGGCTACACCTTC
j_gene: TRBJ1-2
v_gene: TRBV29-1
abundance: once
d_gene: TRBD1

CDR3aa: CASSPGQMNTGELFF
CDR3nt: TGTGCCAGCAGTCCGGGACAGATGAACACCGGGGAGCTGTTTTTT
j_gene: TRBJ2-2
v_gene: TRBV6-5
abundance: -
d_gene: TRBD1

CDR3aa: CASRTGANTEAFF
CDR3nt: TGTGCCAGCCGGACAGGGGCGAACACTGAAGCTTTCTTT
j_gene: TRBJ1-1
v_gene: TRBV18
abundance: -
d_gene: TRBD1

CDR3aa: CASSLTGVPDTQYF
CDR3nt: TGTGCCAGCAGTTTAACAGGGGTTCCAGATACGCAGTATTTT
j_gene: TRBJ2-3
v_gene: TRBV27
abundance: -
d_gene: TRBD1

CDR3aa: CATHTGASGFTDTQYF
CDR3nt: TGTGCCACCCATACTGGGGCTAGTGGTTTCACAGATACGCAGTATTTT
j_gene: TRBJ2-3
v_gene: TRBV7-9
abundance: -
d_gene: -

CDR3aa: CASSPGTGNTEAFF
CDR3nt: TGTGCCAGCAGCCCTGGGACAGGGAACACTGAAGCTTTCTTT
j_gene: TRBJ1-1
v_gene: TRBV5-4
abundance: -
d_gene: TRBD1

CDR3aa: CASSLAETAIYGYTF
CDR3nt: TGTGCCAGCAGCTTAGCGGAGACAGCTATCTATGGCTACACCTTC
j_gene: TRBJ1-2
v_gene: TRBV7-9
abundance: -
d_gene: -

CDR3aa: CASSPSGGRIDYGYTF
CDR3nt: TGTGCCAGCAGCCCCTCCGGGGGGCGAATCGACTATGGCTACACCTTC
j_gene: TRBJ1-2
v_gene: TRBV7-3
abundance: -
d_gene: -

CDR3aa: CASNTDRHGEAFF
CDR3nt: TGTGCCAGCAACACTGACAGGCACGGTGAAGCTTTCTTT
j_gene: TRBJ1-1
v_gene: TRBV6-1
abundance: -
d_gene: -

CDR3aa: CASSHVSQGVYGYTF
CDR3nt: TGTGCCAGCAGCCACGTATCACAGGGGGTATATGGCTACACCTTC
j_gene: TRBJ1-2
v_gene: TRBV14
abundance: -
d_gene: TRBD1

CDR3aa: CSVVGGWGSYNEQFF
CDR3nt: TGCAGCGTTGTCGGGGGGTGGGGCTCCTACAATGAGCAGTTCTTC
j_gene: TRBJ2-1
v_gene: TRBV29-1
abundance: -
d_gene: TRBD2

CDR3aa: CASSRRTSGATDTQYF
CDR3nt: TGTGCCAGTAGTAGGAGGACTAGCGGGGCCACAGATACGCAGTATTTT
j_gene: TRBJ2-3
v_gene: TRBV19
abundance: few
d_gene: TRBD2

CDR3aa: CASSYGVRETEAFF
CDR3nt: TGTGCCAGCAGTTACGGGGTCCGGGAAACTGAAGCTTTCTTT
j_gene: TRBJ1-1
v_gene: TRBV6-6
abundance: -
d_gene: -

CDR3aa: CSVAGTGIYNEQFF
CDR3nt: TGCAGCGTTGCTGGGACAGGAATATACAATGAGCAGTTCTTC
j_gene: TRBJ2-1
v_gene: TRBV29-1
abundance: -
d_gene: TRBD1

CDR3aa: CASAIPGTGSYGYTF
CDR3nt: TGTGCCAGTGCTATTCCCGGGACAGGGAGCTATGGCTACACCTTC
j_gene: TRBJ1-2
v_gene: TRBV19
abundance: once
d_gene: TRBD1

CDR3aa: CASSPMGQGNGKAFF
CDR3nt: TGTGCCAGCAGCCCGATGGGACAGGGAAATGGGAAAGCTTTCTTT
j_gene: TRBJ1-1
v_gene: TRBV7-2
abundance: -
d_gene: TRBD1

CDR3aa: CASRGQGLPYNEQFF
CDR3nt: TGTGCCAGCAGGGGACAGGGACTTCCCTACAATGAGCAGTTCTTC
j_gene: TRBJ2-1
v_gene: TRBV21-1
abundance: once
d_gene: -

CDR3aa: CASSYGDRALTEQFF
CDR3nt: TGTGCCAGCAGTTACGGGGACAGGGCCCTCACTGAGCAGTTCTTC
j_gene: TRBJ2-1
v_gene: TRBV6-6
abundance: -
d_gene: TRBD1

CDR3aa: CASSGTGIGNTEAFF
CDR3nt: TGTGCCAGCTCCGGGACAGGGATCGGGAACACTGAAGCTTTCTTT
j_gene: TRBJ1-1
v_gene: TRBV28
abundance: -
d_gene: TRBD1